This TCR beta chain is drawn from a study of cytomegalovirus exposure and HLA in healthy donors. Study results and limitations: In terms of immune exposure information, only CMV serostatus was available. In a later analysis, at a false discovery rate of 0.05, under 20,000 TCR beta sequences matched HLA alleles.

As for this clone: What it binds is unknown.

Germline CDR1 and CDR2: MDHEN and SYDVKM. The CDR3 runs 18 residues. The trim removed 4 bases at V and 7 bases at J, leaving 18 bases unmatched. The PCR made use of 60 Vbeta and 13 Jbeta primers. TCRdb keeps only in-frame clones here, not all; method: immunoSEQ multiplex PCR. Of about 190,000 clones in the sample, 85% to 90% were seen once. Sequenced material: PBMCs. This clonotype was obtained from a man in his thirties or forties in good health and CMV-seronegative. This sequence joins TRBV28 and TRBJ2-1, with TRBD2 matching over 8 bases. This CDR3 reads CASSSPVGGGKGGNEQFF. CDR3 DNA sequence: TGTGCCAGCAGTTCCCCCGTCGGGGGGGGAAAGGGTGGAAATGAGCAGTTCTTC.